Described below is a single T cell receptor (beta chain) sequence and its context. TCRdb's copy holds only in-frame clones and misses some; the assay was immunoSEQ multiplex PCR. The table records some 50,000 clones, around nine tenths of them present only once. These data come from a study of blood T cell repertoires in COVID-19. Whole-study context: Sample material is recorded as cDNA or gDNA derived from T cells, B-cell-depleted T cells, or PBMCs.

This CDR3 spans 18 amino acids. Trimming left V 0 bases short and J 4 bases short, with 22 bases between. The germline gives CDR1 LGHDT, CDR2 YNNKEL (reference sequence). The sample taken for sequencing was peripheral blood. V gene TRBV3-1 (or the pseudogene TRBV3-2) combines with J gene TRBJ2-7, with a tentative D call TRBD2 (5 bases). This receptor was identified in a man in his forties with acute or convalescent COVID-19. The DNA for the CDR3 is TGTGCCAGCAGCCAAGAGATCTGGCGGGTGGGGTCTGGATACGAGCAGTACTTC. This gives the protein CASSQEIWRVGSGYEQYF.